The next 28 T cell receptor beta chains were all read from a single sample in a study of blood T cell repertoires in COVID-19. This table comes from immunoSEQ multiplex PCR, and its TCRdb copy is limited to in-frame clones, with some not included. The profile shows about 330,000 clones, about 83% of them singletons. Sequencing was performed on peripheral blood. The origin of the receptors is a woman aged 45-59 years with acute or convalescent COVID-19.

With respect to this clone: This CDR3 is also generated by other DNA sequences in the sample. The V and J genes are TRBV3-1 (or the pseudogene TRBV3-2) and TRBJ1-5, with 7 bases lining up with TRBD1. Germline V CDR1 and CDR2: LGHDT, YNNKEL (reference sequence). Trimming at V came to 3 bases and at J to 4 bases, leaving 0 bases not matched to a gene. The CDR3 covers 13 residues. In DNA form, the CDR3 reads TGTGCCAGCAGCCAGGACAGGAATCAGCCCCAGCATTTT. It codes for CASSQDRNQPQHF.

This clone has just a few counts. The chain combines TRBV5-1 with TRBJ2-3, with D unclear. The CDR3 totals 15 residues. V lost 2 bases and J 0 bases, leaving 10 bases between the germline ends. CDR1 SGHRS and CDR2 YFSETQ come from the germline V gene. The CDR3 sequence is CASSFQSASTDTQYF. The CDR3 bases are TGCGCCAGCAGCTTCCAGTCCGCTAGCACAGATACGCAGTATTTT.

The rearrangement joins TRBV3-1 (or the pseudogene TRBV3-2) to TRBJ1-3; 9 bases are a match to TRBD1. The CDR3 sequence is 18 residues long. The V and J ends lost 2 bases and 4 bases, in that order; junction bases with no gene match: 12. The germline CDR1 and CDR2 sequences are LGHDT and YNNKEL (reference sequence). CDR3 in amino acids: CASSQRIRDRAEGNTIYF. CDR3 bases: TGTGCCAGCAGCCAAAGAATCCGGGACAGGGCAGAAGGAAACACCATATATTTT.

This clone was detected a few times. The chain has TRBV24-1 and TRBJ2-7; TRBD2 matches at 15 bases. Germline V gene data show CDR1 as KGHDR and CDR2 as SFDVKD. The V gene end was trimmed by 2 bases and the J gene end by 4 bases; junction bases not matched to a gene: 8. The CDR3 sequence is 18 residues long. CDR3 amino acids: CATSDSPGLAGGPYEQYV. DNA of the CDR3: TGTGCCACCAGTGATTCCCCGGGACTAGCGGGGGGACCGTACGAGCAGTACGTC.

This clone was seen a handful of times. The V and J genes are TRBV5-8 and TRBJ1-3; TRBD1 matches 7 bases. The CDR3 has 15 residues. Germline lookup yields CDR1 SGHTS and CDR2 YDEGEE. With 6 bases clipped from V and 0 bases from J, the junction kept 6 bases outside the gene matches. DNA of the CDR3: TGTGCCAGCATCGACAGGGTATACTCTGGAAACACCATATATTTT. Translation gives CASIDRVYSGNTIYF.

This clone has just one count. This chain uses TRBV30 with TRBJ2-3; 7 bases fit TRBD1. Germline assignment: CDR1 GTSNPN and CDR2 SVGIG (reference sequence). The ends lost 5 bases at V and 3 bases at J; junction bases unmatched: 11. The CDR3 runs to 15 residues. The CDR3 region is CAWDPQGLRTDTQYF. CDR3 DNA sequence: TGTGCCTGGGACCCACAGGGGCTTCGGACAGATACGCAGTATTTT.

V usage is TRBV9 and J usage is TRBJ1-2; D is possibly TRBD1 (6 bases). Between the trimmed V and J ends, which lost 0 bases and 5 bases, there was a span of 8 bases. The germline V gene encodes CDR1 SGDLS and CDR2 YYNGEE. CDR3 length: 13 amino acids. The CDR3 DNA sequence: TGTGCCAGCAGCGTAGAGGACAGTTATGGCTACACCTTC. This codes for CASSVEDSYGYTF.

The chain carries TRBV29-1 and TRBJ1-2, with a weak D call TRBD1 (6 bases). Germline assignment: CDR1 SQVTM and CDR2 ANQGSEA. Trimming pared 4 bases from V and 7 bases from J, leaving 13 bases between. This CDR3 has 12 amino acids. CDR3 protein: CSVGTGNVGYTF. The CDR3, as DNA: TGCAGCGTTGGAACAGGGAATGTTGGCTACACCTTC.

The CDR3 protein is CASSQDWLAAAKNIQYF. The CDR3 DNA reads TGTGCCAGCAGCCAAGATTGGCTAGCGGCAGCCAAAAACATTCAGTACTTC. The gene calls are TRBV3-1 (or the pseudogene TRBV3-2) and TRBJ2-4, with TRBD2 identical over 7 bases. V gave up 0 bases and J gave up 0 bases; unmatched junction bases: 5. The CDR3 is made up of 17 amino acids. Germline assignment: CDR1 LGHDT and CDR2 YNNKEL (reference sequence).

V usage is TRBV10-3 and J usage is TRBJ2-1; D perhaps matches TRBD1 (6 bases). V lost 4 bases, J lost 4 bases, and 11 bases lay in between. The V gene's germline CDR1 is ENHRY and CDR2 SYGVKD. The length of the CDR3 is 14 residues. As DNA, the CDR3 is TGTGCCATCAGTGTCAGGGGCCAGTACAATGAGCAGTTCTTC. As protein: CAISVRGQYNEQFF.

This CDR3 is CATQGLGDTGELFF. DNA of the CDR3: TGTGCCACACAGGGTTTGGGGGACACCGGGGAGCTGTTTTTT. The chain recombines TRBV10-3 with TRBJ2-2, with D possibly being TRBD1 (6 bases). The CDR3 has 14 residues. Trimming cost V 10 bases and J 3 bases, with 15 bases left between them. Germline V gene sequence: CDR1 ENHRY, CDR2 SYGVKD.

This clone was counted only a few times. The genes are TRBV11-2 and TRBJ2-2; D unresolved. The CDR3 extends over 16 amino acids. From germline, CDR1 is SGHAT and CDR2 FQNNGV. Deletions cut 1 base from V and 3 bases from J, with 12 bases between. CDR3 bases: TGTGCCAGCAGCTTAGCTTCCCTGGCCTACACCGGGGAGCTGTTTTTT. Its protein product is CASSLASLAYTGELFF.

V gene TRBV7-3 combines with J gene TRBJ1-1; D may be TRBD1 (5 bases). V dropped 3 bases and J dropped 3 bases, with 8 bases sitting between them. Germline V lookup: CDR1 SGHTA, CDR2 FQGTGA. This CDR3 spans 13 amino acids. CDR3 amino acids: CASSFDRDTEAFF. The CDR3 nucleotides are TGTGCCAGCAGCTTCGACAGAGACACTGAAGCTTTCTTT.

The chain links TRBV4-1 to TRBJ2-1; D is possibly TRBD1 (6 bases). The CDR3 contains 16 residues. In germline, CDR1 is MGHRA, CDR2 YSYEKL. V was clipped by 2 bases and J by 0 bases, with 11 bases between them. The CDR3: CASSQPGDPSYNEQFF. The CDR3 DNA is TGCGCCAGCAGCCAACCAGGGGACCCCTCCTACAATGAGCAGTTCTTC.

The J gene is TRBJ1-1, the V gene TRBV6-6, with 8 nucleotides matching TRBD1. The germline gives CDR1 MNHNY, CDR2 SVGAGI (reference sequence). With 6 bases clipped from V and 5 bases from J, the junction kept 14 bases outside the gene matches. This CDR3 spans 16 amino acids. CDR3: CASRSDRGGRMTEAFF. For the CDR3, the DNA is TGTGCCAGCAGGTCTGACAGGGGAGGGCGGATGACTGAAGCTTTCTTT.

The gene calls are TRBV5-6 and TRBJ2-5; TRBD1 matches at 9 bases. Germline assignment: CDR1 SGHDT and CDR2 YYEEEE. The V gene end was trimmed by 5 bases and the J gene end by 5 bases; junction bases not matched to a gene: 16. The CDR3 consists of 17 residues. The CDR3 bases are TGTGCCAGCAGAGGCCAACTTACGGGACAGGGATGGGAGACCCAGTACTTC. Amino acid sequence: CASRGQLTGQGWETQYF.

CDR3 in amino acids: CASSLVSGLAKNIQYF. DNA for the CDR3: TGCGCCAGCAGCTTGGTTAGCGGATTAGCCAAAAACATTCAGTACTTC. The chain has TRBV5-1 and TRBJ2-4; TRBD2 might be the D (6 bases). The CDR3 is 16 residues long. Germline V gene sequence: CDR1 SGHRS, CDR2 YFSETQ. V lost 0 bases, J lost 0 bases, and 10 bases lay in between.

The chain employs TRBV7-2 and TRBJ2-3; D is possibly TRBD2 (5 bases). V lost 1 base and J lost 3, with 11 bases in between. CDR3 length: 15 residues. CDR1 is SGHTA and CDR2 is FQGNSA in the germline V gene. The CDR3 region has the DNA TGTGCCAGCAGCTTAGAGCGGTCCAGGACAGATACGCAGTATTTT. This encodes CASSLERSRTDTQYF.

The rearrangement uses TRBV4-3 and TRBJ2-5; tentatively, D is TRBD2 (6 bases). The V and J ends lost 5 bases and 2 bases respectively, with 18 bases between them. The germline V gene has CDR1 LGHNA and CDR2 YSLEER. The CDR3 has 16 residues. The CDR3: CASSAKGLAKQETQYF. The CDR3 nucleotides are TGCGCCAGCAGCGCCAAGGGACTGGCGAAACAAGAGACCCAGTACTTC.

V is TRBV7-2 and J is TRBJ1-2, with TRBD1 matching over 7 bases. The CDR3 extends over 14 amino acids. Trimming took 1 base from V and 4 from J; bases not matched to a gene: 3. Germline CDR1 is SGHTA and CDR2 is FQGNSA. As DNA, the CDR3 is TGTGCCAGCAGCTTAGGGGGGACAGCCTATGGCTACACCTTC. It codes for CASSLGGTAYGYTF.

CDR3 coding DNA: TGTGCCAGCAGCCAAGGTCAGGGGTATGAAAAACTGTTTTTT. It specifies CASSQGQGYEKLFF. The chain is built from TRBV4-2 and TRBJ1-4; tentatively, D is TRBD1 (6 bases). The germline gives CDR1 LGHNA, CDR2 YNFKEQ. The length of the CDR3 is 14 residues. V dropped 1 base and J dropped 6 bases, with 9 bases sitting between them.

The chain carries TRBV6-5 and TRBJ2-1, with a weak D call TRBD2 (7 bases). The germline V gene encodes CDR1 MNHEY and CDR2 SVGAGI. Deletions cut 5 bases from V and 8 bases from J, with 13 bases between. This CDR3 is 13 amino acids long. The CDR3 is CASSQRGGYEQFF. CDR3 nucleotides: TGTGCCAGCAGTCAAAGGGGGGGTTATGAGCAGTTCTTC.

This chain links TRBV5-1 with TRBJ1-2; 7 nucleotides match TRBD1. Trimming removed 4 bases from V and 3 bases from J; junction bases left unmatched: 6. Germline V CDR1 and CDR2: SGHRS, YFSETQ. CDR3 length: 14 residues. CDR3 DNA: TGCGCCAGCAGCCCAGGGACAGCCGACTATGGCTACACCTTC. It translates to CASSPGTADYGYTF.

The genes are TRBV30 and TRBJ2-7; 11 bases agree with TRBD1. The germline CDR1 and CDR2 sequences are GTSNPN and SVGIG (reference sequence). There are 12 residues in the CDR3. After removal of 6 bases from V and 4 bases from J, the junction contained 2 bases not matched to a gene. CDR3 residues: CACRDRGYEQYF. As DNA, the CDR3 is TGTGCCTGCCGGGACAGGGGGTACGAGCAGTACTTC.

The chain links TRBV27 to TRBJ1-1; the D is unclear. The germline CDR1 and CDR2 sequences are MNHEY and SMNVEV (reference sequence). Deletions cut 3 bases from V and 3 bases from J, with 8 bases between. The CDR3 is 13 amino acids. The CDR3 nucleotides are TGTGCCAGCAGTTTTTCGGTGTACACTGAAGCTTTCTTT. Amino acid sequence: CASSFSVYTEAFF.

The J gene is TRBJ2-1, the V gene TRBV18; 7 bases map to TRBD2. With V trimmed by 4 bases and J by 0 bases, 3 bases remained unmatched. This CDR3 region has 15 residues. Germline V lookup: CDR1 KGHSH, CDR2 LQKENI. CDR3 DNA sequence: TGTGCCAGCTCACAGGAGCGGGGCTCCTACAATGAGCAGTTCTTC. Its protein product is CASSQERGSYNEQFF.

This clone was detected only a few times. The CDR3 is CASSLDLGEQFF. As DNA, the CDR3 is TGTGCCAGCAGCTTAGACCTCGGGGAGCAGTTCTTC. The rearrangement uses TRBV7-9 and TRBJ2-1; D call uncertain. V was pared by 1 base and J by 10 bases, with 8 bases between. There are 12 residues in the CDR3. Per the germline V gene, CDR1 is SEHNR and CDR2 is FQNEAQ (reference sequence).

The rearrangement links TRBV7-2 to TRBJ1-6; 8 bases line up with TRBD1. Losses at the gene ends were 6 bases for V and 8 bases for J; bases not matched to a gene: 6. CDR1 SGHTA and CDR2 FQGNSA come from the germline V gene. The CDR3 has 14 amino acids. The CDR3 DNA follows: TGTGCCAGCAGTCAACAGGGGGGTCATTCACCCCTCCACTTT. This gives the protein CASSQQGGHSPLHF.